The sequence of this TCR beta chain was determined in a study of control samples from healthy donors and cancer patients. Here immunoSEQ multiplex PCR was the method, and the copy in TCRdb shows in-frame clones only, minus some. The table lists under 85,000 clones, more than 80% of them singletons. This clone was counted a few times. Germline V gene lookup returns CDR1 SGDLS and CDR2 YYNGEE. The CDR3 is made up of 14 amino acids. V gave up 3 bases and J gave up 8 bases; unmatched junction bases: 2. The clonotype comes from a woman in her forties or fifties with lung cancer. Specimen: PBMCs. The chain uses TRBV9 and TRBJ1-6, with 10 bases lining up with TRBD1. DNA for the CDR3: TGTGCCAGCAGCGCCGGGACAGGGGATTCACCCCTCCACTTT. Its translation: CASSAGTGDSPLHF.